Listed here is a single T cell receptor beta chain. The data originate from a study of blood T cell repertoires in COVID-19. Study context: The origin of the acute and convalescent COVID-19 samples was the United States, Italy and Spain. T cells, B-cell-depleted T cells, or PBMCs provided the cDNA or gDNA that served as material.

Germline V gives CDR1 SGHDT, CDR2 YYEEEE. The CDR3 loop spans 16 amino acids. Between the trimmed V and J ends, which lost 4 bases and 0 bases, there was a span of 14 bases. The repertoire was sequenced with immunoSEQ multiplex PCR; TCRdb's copy has only in-frame clones and lacks some. The sample yields roughly 170,000 clones, around 67% seen once. This chain links TRBV5-6 with TRBJ2-1; no firm D call. Material: peripheral blood. This TCR was sampled from a woman aged 80 or over with acute or convalescent COVID-19. In nucleotides, the CDR3 is TGTGCCAGCAGCCCCGTGTCGGTCGGCTCCTACAATGAGCAGTTCTTC. Its translation is CASSPVSVGSYNEQFF.